This T cell receptor (beta chain) is from a study of cytomegalovirus exposure and HLA in healthy donors. Study context: Ancestry clustering placed more than 65% of approximately 420 genotyped donors in the Caucasian-associated cluster. Study observations and caveats: Reports indicate that TCR beta sequences accurately predicted the HLA-A and HLA-B alleles of most subjects. After further analysis at a later stage, 16,951 TCR beta sequences were associated with HLA alleles at 0.05 false discovery rate.

This PCR relied on a set of 60 Vbeta primers and 13 Jbeta primers. Original data processing: The authors later counted 75 million to 90 million unique TCR beta chains, roughly 11 million of them shared. Produced via immunoSEQ multiplex PCR; TCRdb's table is partial and in-frame only. V, J and clone size are those of that table, while D and trimming were read from the DNA. This table holds 150,000 to 200,000 clones, roughly 80% found once. Comments on this clone: No antigen is known for it.

The germline gives CDR1 MNHEY, CDR2 SVGAGI. After removal of 3 bases from V and 6 bases from J, the junction contained 5 bases not matched to a gene. This CDR3 is 14 amino acids long. The J gene is TRBJ2-7, the V gene TRBV6-5; 10 bases fit TRBD1. The sequenced sample consisted of PBMCs. The clonotype was recovered from a female donor in good health and CMV-seronegative. This CDR3 reads CASSYIGDRGEQYF. The CDR3 nucleotides are TGTGCCAGCAGTTATATTGGGGACAGGGGCGAGCAGTACTTC.